The T cell receptor (beta chain) under discussion was sequenced for a study of blood T cell repertoires in COVID-19. About the study: Whether acute or convalescent, the COVID-19 samples came from the United States, Italy and Spain.

This clone has a handful of counts. Trimming removed 4 bases from V and 2 bases from J, with 12 bases in between. The CDR3 spans 15 residues. The V gene's germline CDR1 is GTSNPN and CDR2 SVGIG (reference sequence). In assigning cohorts, the study relied on participant-reported clinical history. All recovered Cohort 3 donors got two negative PCRs, got clearance, or saw symptom resolution. The repertoire was sequenced with immunoSEQ multiplex PCR; TCRdb's copy has only in-frame clones and lacks some. The sample contains 300,000 or so clones, 75% to 95% of which appear only once. The chain has TRBV30 and TRBJ1-6; tentative D call: TRBD1 (5 bases). The sequence derives from a woman younger than 45 who had recovered from COVID-19. The sample taken for sequencing was PBMCs or T cells enriched from blood (not recorded which). CDR3: CAWTGRGTYNSPLHF. CDR3 DNA sequence: TGTGCCTGGACCGGACGGGGGACCTATAATTCACCCCTCCACTTT.